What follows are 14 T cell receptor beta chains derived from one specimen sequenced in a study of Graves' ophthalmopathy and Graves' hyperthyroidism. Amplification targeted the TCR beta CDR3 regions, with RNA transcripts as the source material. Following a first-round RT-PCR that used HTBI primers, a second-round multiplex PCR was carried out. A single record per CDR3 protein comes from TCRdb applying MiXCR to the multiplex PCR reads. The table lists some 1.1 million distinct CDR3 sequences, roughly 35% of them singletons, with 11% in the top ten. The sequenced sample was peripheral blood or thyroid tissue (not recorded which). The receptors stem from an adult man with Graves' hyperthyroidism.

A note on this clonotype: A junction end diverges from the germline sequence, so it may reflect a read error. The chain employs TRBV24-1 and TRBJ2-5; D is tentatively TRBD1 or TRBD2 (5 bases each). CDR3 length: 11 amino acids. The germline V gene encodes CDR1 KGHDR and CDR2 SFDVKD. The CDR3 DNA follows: TGTGCCCCCAGGGTGATGGAGGCCCAGTACTTC. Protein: CAPRVMEAQYF.

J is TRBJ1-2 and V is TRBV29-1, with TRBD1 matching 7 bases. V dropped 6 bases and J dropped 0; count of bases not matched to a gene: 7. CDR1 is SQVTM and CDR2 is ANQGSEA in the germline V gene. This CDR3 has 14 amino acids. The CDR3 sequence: CSVETTGPNYGYTF. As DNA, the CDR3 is TGCAGCGTAGAAACGACAGGGCCTAACTATGGCTACACCTTC. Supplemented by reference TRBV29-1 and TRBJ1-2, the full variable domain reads SAVISQKPSRDICQRGTSLTIQCQVDSQVTMMFWYRQQPGQSLTLIATANQGSEATYESGFVIDKFPISRPNLTFSTLTVSNMSPEDSSIYLCSVETTGPNYGYTFGSGTRLTVV.

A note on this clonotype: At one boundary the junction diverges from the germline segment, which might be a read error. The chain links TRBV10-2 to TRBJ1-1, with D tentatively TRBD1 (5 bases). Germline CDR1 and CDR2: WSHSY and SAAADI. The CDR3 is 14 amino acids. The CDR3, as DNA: TGCGCCAGCAGCTCGGCCTGGGGGAACACTGAAGCCTTCTTT. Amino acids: CASSSAWGNTEAFF.

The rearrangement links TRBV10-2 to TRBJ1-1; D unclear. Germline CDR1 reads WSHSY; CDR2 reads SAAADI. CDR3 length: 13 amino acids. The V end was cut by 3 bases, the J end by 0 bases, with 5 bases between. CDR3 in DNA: TGCGCCAGCAGTGAATGGTTGAACACTGAAGCTTTCTTT. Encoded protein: CASSEWLNTEAFF.

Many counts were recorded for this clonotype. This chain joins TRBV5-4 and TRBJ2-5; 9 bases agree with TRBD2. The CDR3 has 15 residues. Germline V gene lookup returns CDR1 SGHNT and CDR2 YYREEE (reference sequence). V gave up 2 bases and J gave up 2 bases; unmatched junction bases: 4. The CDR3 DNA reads TGTGCCAGCAGCTTCTCGCTAGCGGGACAAGAGACCCAGTACTTC. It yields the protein CASSFSLAGQETQYF.

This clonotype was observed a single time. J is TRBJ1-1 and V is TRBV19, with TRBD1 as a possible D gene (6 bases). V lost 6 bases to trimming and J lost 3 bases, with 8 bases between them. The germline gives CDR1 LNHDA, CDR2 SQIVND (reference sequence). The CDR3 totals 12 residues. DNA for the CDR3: TGTGCCAGTAGGGGGGCATACACTGAAGCTTTCTTT. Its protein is CASRGAYTEAFF.

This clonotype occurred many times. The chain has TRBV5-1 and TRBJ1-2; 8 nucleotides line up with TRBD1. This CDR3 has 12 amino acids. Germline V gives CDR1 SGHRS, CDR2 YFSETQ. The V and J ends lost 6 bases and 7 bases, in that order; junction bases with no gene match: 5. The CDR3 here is CASTGQGSGYTF. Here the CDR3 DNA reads TGCGCCAGCACCGGACAGGGAAGTGGCTACACCTTC.

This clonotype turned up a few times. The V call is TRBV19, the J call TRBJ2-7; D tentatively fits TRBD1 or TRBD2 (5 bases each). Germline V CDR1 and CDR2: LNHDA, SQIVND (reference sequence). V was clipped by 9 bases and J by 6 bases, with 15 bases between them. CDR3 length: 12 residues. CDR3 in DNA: TGTGCCAGCCTGGGACCCGCCGCCGAGCAGTACTTC. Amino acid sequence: CASLGPAAEQYF.

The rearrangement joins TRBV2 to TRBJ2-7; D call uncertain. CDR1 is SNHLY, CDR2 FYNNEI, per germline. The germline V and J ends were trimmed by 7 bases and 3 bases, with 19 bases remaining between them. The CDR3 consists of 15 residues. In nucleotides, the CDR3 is TGTGCCAGCAACCAACTCCGCATGGGCTTCTACGAGCAGTACTTC. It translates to CASNQLRMGFYEQYF.

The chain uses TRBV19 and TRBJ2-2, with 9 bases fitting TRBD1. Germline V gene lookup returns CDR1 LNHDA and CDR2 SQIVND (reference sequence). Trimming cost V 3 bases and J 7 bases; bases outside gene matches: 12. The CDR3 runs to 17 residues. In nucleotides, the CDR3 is TGTGCCAGTAGTATCCTCCGGGACAGGGTGTCCGGCGGGGAGCTGTTTTTT. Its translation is CASSILRDRVSGGELFF.

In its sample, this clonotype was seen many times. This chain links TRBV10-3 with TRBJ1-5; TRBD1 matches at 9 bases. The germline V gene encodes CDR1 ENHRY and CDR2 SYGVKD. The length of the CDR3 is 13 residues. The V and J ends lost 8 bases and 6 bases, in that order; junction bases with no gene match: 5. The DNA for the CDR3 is TGTGCCATCGGGGGACAGGGCCGTCAGCCCCAGCATTTT. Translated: CAIGGQGRQPQHF.

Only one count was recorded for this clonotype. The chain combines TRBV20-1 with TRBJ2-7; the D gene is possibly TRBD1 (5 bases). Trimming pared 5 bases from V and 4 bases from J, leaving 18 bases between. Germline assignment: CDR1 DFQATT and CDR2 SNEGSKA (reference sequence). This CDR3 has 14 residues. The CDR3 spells CSALKGAAHYEQYF. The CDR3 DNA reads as TGCAGTGCTCTCAAAGGGGCGGCCCATTACGAGCAGTACTTC.

The CDR3 DNA reads as TGTGCCAGCAGTTCCCCGGGACAGGGGGCGGTTGGCTACACCTTC. Its protein product is CASSSPGQGAVGYTF. The chain joins TRBV12-3 or TRBV12-4 to TRBJ1-2; TRBD1 matches 12 bases. The CDR3 loop spans 15 amino acids. The V gene end was trimmed by 4 bases and the J gene end by 7 bases; junction bases not matched to a gene: 7.

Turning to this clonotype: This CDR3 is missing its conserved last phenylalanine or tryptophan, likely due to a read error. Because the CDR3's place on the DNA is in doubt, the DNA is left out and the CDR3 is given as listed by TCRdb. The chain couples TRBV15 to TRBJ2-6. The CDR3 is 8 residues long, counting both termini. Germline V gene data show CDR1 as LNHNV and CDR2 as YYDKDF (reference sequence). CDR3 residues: CATSSWAG.